This T cell receptor beta chain was profiled in a study of T cells in Graves' hyperthyroidism and ophthalmopathy. Regions amplified from RNA transcripts were the TCR beta CDR3 regions. The TCR CDR3 was amplified in a first-round RT-PCR using the HTBI primer set. In TCRdb, the multiplex PCR reads were re-called with MiXCR into one record per CDR3 protein. The repertoire consists of some 550,000 distinct CDR3 sequences, with about a sixth occurring once and the leading ten covering roughly 3%. This clonotype was detected ten times or more. J lost 3 bases, V lost 4 bases, and 10 bases had no gene match. The CDR3 consists of 16 residues. CDR1 and CDR2 from the germline V gene are SGHRS and YFSETQ.

The source of this sequence is a woman between 40 and 55 years old with Graves' ophthalmopathy. Sequencing used blood. The chain combines TRBV5-1 with TRBJ2-4; 7 positions agree with TRBD2. The CDR3 DNA is TGCGCCAGCAGCCCCGGTGGCGGGAGCGACAAAAACATTCAGTACTTC. Residues: CASSPGGGSDKNIQYF.